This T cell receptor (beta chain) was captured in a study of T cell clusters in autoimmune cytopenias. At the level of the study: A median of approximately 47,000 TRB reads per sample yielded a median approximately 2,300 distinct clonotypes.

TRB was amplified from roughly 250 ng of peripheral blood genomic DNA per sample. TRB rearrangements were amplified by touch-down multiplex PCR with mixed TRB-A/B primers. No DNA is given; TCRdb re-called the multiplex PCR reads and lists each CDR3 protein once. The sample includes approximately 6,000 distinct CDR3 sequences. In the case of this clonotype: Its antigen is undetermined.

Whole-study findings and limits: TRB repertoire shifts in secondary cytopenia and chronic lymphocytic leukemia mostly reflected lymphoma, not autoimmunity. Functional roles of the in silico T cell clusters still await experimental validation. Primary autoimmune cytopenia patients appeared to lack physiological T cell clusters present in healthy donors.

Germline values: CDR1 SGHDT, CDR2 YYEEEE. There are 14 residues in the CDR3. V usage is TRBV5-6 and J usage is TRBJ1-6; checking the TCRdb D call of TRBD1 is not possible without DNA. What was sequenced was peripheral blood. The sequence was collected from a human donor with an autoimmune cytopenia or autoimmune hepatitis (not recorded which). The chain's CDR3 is CASSLGTENSPLHF.